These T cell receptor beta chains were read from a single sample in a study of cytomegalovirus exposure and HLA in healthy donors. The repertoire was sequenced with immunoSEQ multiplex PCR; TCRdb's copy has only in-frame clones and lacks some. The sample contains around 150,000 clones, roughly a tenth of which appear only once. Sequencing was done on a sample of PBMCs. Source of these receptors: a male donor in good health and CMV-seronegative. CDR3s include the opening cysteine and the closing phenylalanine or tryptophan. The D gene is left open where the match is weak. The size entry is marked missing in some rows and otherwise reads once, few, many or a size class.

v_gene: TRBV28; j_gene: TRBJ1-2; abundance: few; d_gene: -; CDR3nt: TGTGCCAGCAGTTTGAGTCAGGTCTGGGGCTACACCTTC; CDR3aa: CASSLSQVWGYTF
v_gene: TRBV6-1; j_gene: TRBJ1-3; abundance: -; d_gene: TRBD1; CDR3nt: TGTGCCAGCACCCGGGACAGGGAGATGGGAAACACCATATATTTT; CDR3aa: CASTRDREMGNTIYF
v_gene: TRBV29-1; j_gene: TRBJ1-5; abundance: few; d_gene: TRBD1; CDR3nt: TGCAGCGTTGTTGTGACAGGGGGCAATCAGCCCCAGCATTTT; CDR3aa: CSVVVTGGNQPQHF
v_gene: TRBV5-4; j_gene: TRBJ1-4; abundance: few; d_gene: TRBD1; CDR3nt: TGTGCCAGCAGCAGGGGACAGGAAGAAAAACTGTTTTTT; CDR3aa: CASSRGQEEKLFF
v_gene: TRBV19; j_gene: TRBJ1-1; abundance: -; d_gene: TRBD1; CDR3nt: TGTGCCAGTAGTGCCCGACAGGGAAACACTGAAGCTTTCTTT; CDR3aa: CASSARQGNTEAFF
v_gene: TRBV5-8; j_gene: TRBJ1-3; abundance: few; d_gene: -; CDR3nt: TGTGCCAGCAGCCTCGGGACATTCGGAAACACCATATATTTT; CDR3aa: CASSLGTFGNTIYF
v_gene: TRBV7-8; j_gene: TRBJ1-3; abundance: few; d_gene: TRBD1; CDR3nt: TGTGCCAGCAGCTCAGGGGGAGGACCTGGAAACACCATATATTTT; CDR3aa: CASSSGGGPGNTIYF
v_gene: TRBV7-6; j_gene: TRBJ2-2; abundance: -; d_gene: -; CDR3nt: TGTGCCAGCACCCCATGGCCGCGAGGGAACACCGGGGAGCTGTTTTTT; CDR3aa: CASTPWPRGNTGELFF
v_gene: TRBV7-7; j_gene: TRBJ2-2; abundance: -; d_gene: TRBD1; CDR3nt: TGTGCTAGCAGCCCTCGGACAGGGTTGGGCGGGGAGCTGTTTTTT; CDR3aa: CASSPRTGLGGELFF
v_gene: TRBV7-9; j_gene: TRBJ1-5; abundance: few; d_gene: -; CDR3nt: TGTGCCAGCAGCCCCGGGGGAGCCCAATATAGCAATCAGCCCCAGCATTTT; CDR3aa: CASSPGGAQYSNQPQHF
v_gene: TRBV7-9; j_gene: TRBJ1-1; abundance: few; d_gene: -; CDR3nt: TGTGCCAGCAGCCCCCATCGGGGGATCGGGAACACTGAAGCTTTCTTT; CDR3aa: CASSPHRGIGNTEAFF
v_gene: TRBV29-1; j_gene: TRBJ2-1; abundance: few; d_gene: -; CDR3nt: TGCAGCGTTGAGACTGGGGAGGACTCCTACAATGAGCAGTTCTTC; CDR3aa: CSVETGEDSYNEQFF
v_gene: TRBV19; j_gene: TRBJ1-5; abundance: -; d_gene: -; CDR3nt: TGTGCCAGTAGTGCAACCCCGGCGGGCAATCAGCCCCAGCATTTT; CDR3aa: CASSATPAGNQPQHF
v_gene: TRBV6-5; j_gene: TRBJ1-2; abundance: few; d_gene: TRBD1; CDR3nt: TGTGCCAGCAGTTCTCCGGACAGGGTTGCCTATGGCTACACCTTC; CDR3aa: CASSSPDRVAYGYTF
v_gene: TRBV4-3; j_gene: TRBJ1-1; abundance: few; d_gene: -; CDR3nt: TGCGCCAGCAGCCGGGGGGGCTCAACTGGGAACACTGAAGCTTTCTTT; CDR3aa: CASSRGGSTGNTEAFF
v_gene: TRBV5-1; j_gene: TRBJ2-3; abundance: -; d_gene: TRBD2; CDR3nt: TGCGCCAGCAGCCCCCGGTCGGCTAGCGGGGTGACAGATACGCAGTATTTT; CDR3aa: CASSPRSASGVTDTQYF
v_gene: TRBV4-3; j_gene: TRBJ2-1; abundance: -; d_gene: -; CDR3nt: TGCGCCAGCAGCCACCGAACAGCGGTCAATGAGCAGTTCTTC; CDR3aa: CASSHRTAVNEQFF
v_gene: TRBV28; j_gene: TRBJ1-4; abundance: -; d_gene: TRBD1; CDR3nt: TGTGCCAGCAGTTTAGCGGGACAGGATAAACTGTTTTTT; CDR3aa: CASSLAGQDKLFF
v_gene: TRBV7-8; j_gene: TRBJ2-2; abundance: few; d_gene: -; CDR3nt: TGTGCCAGCAGCTCTCTTAGGACAAGCTCCTCCGGGGAGCTGTTTTTT; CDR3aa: CASSSLRTSSSGELFF
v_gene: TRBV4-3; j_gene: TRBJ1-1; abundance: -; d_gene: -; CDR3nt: TGCGCCAGCAGCCAAGAAGGGGGGGGAACTGAAGCTTTCTTT; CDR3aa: CASSQEGGGTEAFF
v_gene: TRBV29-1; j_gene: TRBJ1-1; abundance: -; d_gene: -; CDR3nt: TGCAGCGTTCGCCCCTCGCTTTTTTCGGACACTGAAGCCTTCTTT; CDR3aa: CSVRPSLFSDTEAFF
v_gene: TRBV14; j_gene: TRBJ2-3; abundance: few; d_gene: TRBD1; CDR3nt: TGTGCCAGCAGCCAGTACAGGGGGGCCACAGATACGCAGTATTTT; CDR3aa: CASSQYRGATDTQYF
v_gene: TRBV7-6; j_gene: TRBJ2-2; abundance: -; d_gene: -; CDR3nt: TGTGCCAGCAGTGCCAAGGGGGTGCGCGGCACCGGGGAGCTGTTTTTT; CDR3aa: CASSAKGVRGTGELFF
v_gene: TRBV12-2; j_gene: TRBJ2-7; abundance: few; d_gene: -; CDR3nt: TGTGCAAGTCGCTTAGCGGGGGACTCCATCTCCTACGAGCAGTACTTC; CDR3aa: CASRLAGDSISYEQYF
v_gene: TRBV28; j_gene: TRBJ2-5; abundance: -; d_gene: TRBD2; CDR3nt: TGTGCCAGCAACGCCCGGACTAGCCCACAAGAGACCCAGTACTTC; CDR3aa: CASNARTSPQETQYF
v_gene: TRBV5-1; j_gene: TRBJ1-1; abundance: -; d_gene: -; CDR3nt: TGCGCCAGCAGCGCGAGGACATCCCAACTGAACACTGAAGCTTTCTTT; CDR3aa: CASSARTSQLNTEAFF
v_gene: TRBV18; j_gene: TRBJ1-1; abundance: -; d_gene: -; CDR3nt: TGTGCCAGCTCACCACAGGGAGCGAACACTGAAGCTTTCTTT; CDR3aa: CASSPQGANTEAFF
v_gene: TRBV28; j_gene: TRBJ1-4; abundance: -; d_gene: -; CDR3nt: TGTGCCAGCAGCCGCAGCAGGGGTTCGGCTGAAAAACTGTTTTTT; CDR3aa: CASSRSRGSAEKLFF
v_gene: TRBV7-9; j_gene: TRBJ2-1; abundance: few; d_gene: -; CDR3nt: TGTGCCAGCAGCCCCAGGGCCCCTGGATACAATGAGCAGTTCTTC; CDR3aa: CASSPRAPGYNEQFF
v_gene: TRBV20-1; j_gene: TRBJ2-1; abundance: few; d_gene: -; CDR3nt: TGCAGTGCTAGGAGGCCCCCCTTCAGGTTCTTC; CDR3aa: CSARRPPFRFF
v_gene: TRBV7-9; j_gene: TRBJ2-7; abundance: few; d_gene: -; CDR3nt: TGTGCCAGCAGCTTAAGCCCGAAGGGGGTAAGCTCCTACGAGCAGTACTTC; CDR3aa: CASSLSPKGVSSYEQYF
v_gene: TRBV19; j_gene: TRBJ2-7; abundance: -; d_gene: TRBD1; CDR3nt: TGTGCCAGTAGTATAGGAGGCCTGGACAGGGGGCACTACGAGCAGTACTTC; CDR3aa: CASSIGGLDRGHYEQYF
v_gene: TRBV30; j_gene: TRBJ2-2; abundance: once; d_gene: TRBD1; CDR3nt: TGTGCCTGGGGGACAGGGGCGGGCGGGGAGCTGTTTTTT; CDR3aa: CAWGTGAGGELFF
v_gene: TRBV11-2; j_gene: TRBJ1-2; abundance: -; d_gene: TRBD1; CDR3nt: TGTGCCAGCAGCTTCGGGACAGGGAGGTCCTATTGCTACACCTTC; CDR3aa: CASSFGTGRSYCYTF
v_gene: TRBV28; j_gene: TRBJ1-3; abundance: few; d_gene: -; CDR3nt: TGTGCCTCCTGGGGGGACGGCTCTGGAAACACCATATATTTT; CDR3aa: CASWGDGSGNTIYF
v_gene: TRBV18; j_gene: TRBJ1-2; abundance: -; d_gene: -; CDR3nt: TGTGCCAGCTCACCACTGGAGGGAAAAAGTCTCTATGGCTACACCTTC; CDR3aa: CASSPLEGKSLYGYTF
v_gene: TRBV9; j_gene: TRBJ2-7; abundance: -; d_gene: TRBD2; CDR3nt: TGTGCCAGCAGCGTAGGCGGACTAGCGGCCTACGAGCAGTACTTC; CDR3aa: CASSVGGLAAYEQYF
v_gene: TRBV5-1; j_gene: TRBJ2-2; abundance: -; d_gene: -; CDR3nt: TGCGCCAGCAGCTTGGTTAGGGGACTGAACACCGGGGAGCTGTTTTTT; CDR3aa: CASSLVRGLNTGELFF
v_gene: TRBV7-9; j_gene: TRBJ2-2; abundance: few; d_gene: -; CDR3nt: TGTGCCAGCAGCTTATTCCAGAACACCGGGGAGCTGTTTTTT; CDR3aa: CASSLFQNTGELFF
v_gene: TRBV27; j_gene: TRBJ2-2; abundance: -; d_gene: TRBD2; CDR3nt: TGTGCCAGCAGTCTACCGGGACTAGGTACCGGGGAGCTGTTTTTT; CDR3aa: CASSLPGLGTGELFF
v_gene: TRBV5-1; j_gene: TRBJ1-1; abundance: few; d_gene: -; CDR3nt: TGCGCCAGCAGCTTGTGGCAGGGGTTGAACACTGAAGCTTTCTTT; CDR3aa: CASSLWQGLNTEAFF
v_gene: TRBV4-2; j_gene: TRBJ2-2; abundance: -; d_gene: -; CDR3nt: TGTGCCAGCAGCCCCGGGACACCCAACACCGGGGAGCTGTTTTTT; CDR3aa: CASSPGTPNTGELFF
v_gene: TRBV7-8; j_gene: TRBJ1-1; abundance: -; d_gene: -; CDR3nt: TGTGCCAGCAGCTTAGCAGGAGGGATGGGCACTGAAGCTTTCTTT; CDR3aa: CASSLAGGMGTEAFF
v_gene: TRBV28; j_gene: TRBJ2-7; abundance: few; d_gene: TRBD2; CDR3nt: TGTGCCAGCAGGCAAGGGACTAGCTTCTACGAGCAGTACTTC; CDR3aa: CASRQGTSFYEQYF
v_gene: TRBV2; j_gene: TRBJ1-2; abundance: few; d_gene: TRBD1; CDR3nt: TGTGCCAGCAGTGAGGGACAGGGGGTTGGTGGCTACACCTTC; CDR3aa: CASSEGQGVGGYTF
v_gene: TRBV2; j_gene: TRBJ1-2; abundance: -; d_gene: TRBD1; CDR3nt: TGTGCCAGCGAAAGGGACAGGGCCCAGAACTATGGCTACACCTTC; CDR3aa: CASERDRAQNYGYTF
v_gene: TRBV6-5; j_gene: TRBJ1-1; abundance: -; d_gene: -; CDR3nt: TGTGCCAGCAGTCGTATTTCACAGGGGAACACTGAAGCTTTCTTT; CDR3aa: CASSRISQGNTEAFF
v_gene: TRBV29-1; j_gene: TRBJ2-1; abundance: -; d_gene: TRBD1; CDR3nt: TGCAGCGTTGAGTCACAGGGGTCTGAGCAGTTCTTC; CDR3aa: CSVESQGSEQFF
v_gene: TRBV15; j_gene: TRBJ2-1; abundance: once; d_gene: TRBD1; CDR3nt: TGTGCCACCAGCAGAAGACGGGACAGGGGAGGACTTGAGCAGTTCTTC; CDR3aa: CATSRRRDRGGLEQFF
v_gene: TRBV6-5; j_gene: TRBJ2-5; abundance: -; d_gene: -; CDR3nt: TGTGCCAGCAGTTACTCCATCGTAACAGCCCAAGAGACCCAGTACTTC; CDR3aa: CASSYSIVTAQETQYF
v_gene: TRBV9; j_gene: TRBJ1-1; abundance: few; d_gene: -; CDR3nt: TGTGCCAGCAGCCCCAGCGGGGGAGCTGAAGCTTTCTTT; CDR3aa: CASSPSGGAEAFF
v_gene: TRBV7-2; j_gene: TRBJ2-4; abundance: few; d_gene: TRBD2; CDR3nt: TGTGCCAGCAGCCCAAGACTAGCGGGGGGCCTTGCCAAAAACATTCAGTACTTC; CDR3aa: CASSPRLAGGLAKNIQYF